Here is one T cell receptor (beta chain) with its context. Its target is not known. The sample is drawn from a study of cytomegalovirus exposure and HLA in healthy donors. Study background: It was reported in a later analysis that the 95 to 150 validation repertoires used the same platform as the approximately 670 first-cohort repertoires. Notes on the study in general: Researchers catalogued over 150 TCR beta chains as cytomegalovirus-associated.

The method was immunoSEQ multiplex PCR; TCRdb's version includes in-frame clones alone and lacks a portion of them. The sample yields 150,000 to 200,000 clones, about nine tenths seen once. Donors came from a validation cohort of 90 to 150 subjects, distinct from the first 666-subject cohort. This CDR3 spans 16 amino acids. Germline V gives CDR1 SGHKS, CDR2 YYEKEE (reference sequence). Trimming shortened V by 4 bases and J by 3 bases, and 19 bases separated the two germline ends. The sequence was collected from a woman aged 25 to 39 in good health and CMV-seronegative. This chain links TRBV5-5 with TRBJ2-5; D is possibly TRBD2 (6 bases). Sequencing was done on a sample of PBMCs. The CDR3 sequence: CASSPVRGRAKETQYF. The CDR3, as DNA: TGTGCCAGCAGCCCGGTTCGGGGGAGAGCTAAAGAGACCCAGTACTTC.